This T cell receptor (beta chain) is drawn from a study of CD8 T cells in Susac syndrome. This CDR3 region has 15 residues. V gave up 3 bases and J gave up 4 bases; unmatched junction bases: 7. Per the germline V gene, CDR1 is MNHEY and CDR2 is SMNVEV (reference sequence). From blood CD8+ and CD4+ T cells, the TCR beta chain was sequenced. TEMRA cells were FACS-enriched and CD8+ and CD4+ T cells negatively isolated. Random-hexamer reverse transcription was applied to about 0.45 to 1 ug RNA. Amplification of TCR beta CDR3 by immunoSEQ multiplex PCR spanned 54 Vbeta and 13 Jbeta. Each CDR3 protein is one row after TCRdb ran MiXCR on the immunoSEQ multiplex PCR reads. The top ten clones hold more than 0.25% of a sample with approximately 120,000 distinct CDR3 sequences, approximately 95% of them seen once.

The genes are TRBV27 and TRBJ2-7; 9 bases are a match to TRBD1. The origin of this receptor is a human donor with multiple sclerosis. Sequenced input: CD8+ T cells from PBMCs. DNA of the CDR3: TGTGCCAGCAGTTTCTTCGCCGGGACAGGGTACGAGCAGTACTTC. Its protein is CASSFFAGTGYEQYF.